These 16 T cell receptor beta chains were all obtained from the same sample, sequenced in a study of a mutant IDH1 vaccine in newly diagnosed glioma. No antigen is known for these receptors. Clones were read by immunoSEQ multiplex PCR, and TCRdb kept only the in-frame ones, dropping some. The sample yields more than 55,000 clones, roughly 82% seen once. Time point indicated: week 5, during vaccination. All doses held 300 ug of mutant IDH1 20-mer peptide, with topical imiquimod. The material was PBMCs, obtained from a glioma patient whose treatment included an IDH1 peptide vaccine. These receptors came from a woman aged 18-30 years with glioma. Some clones in this sample may be carry-over from other donors' samples.

The genes are TRBV29-1 and TRBJ2-1; 13 nucleotides line up with TRBD2. Germline V gene lookup returns CDR1 SQVTM and CDR2 ANQGSEA. This CDR3 region has 15 residues. Unmatched junction bases numbered 1, after V lost 4 bases and J lost 1 base. The CDR3 DNA follows: TGCAGCGTTGCGGGACTAGCGGGGTCCTACAATGAGCAGTTCTTC. Protein product: CSVAGLAGSYNEQFF.

The chain combines TRBV30 with TRBJ1-2; D is uncertain. This CDR3 is 12 amino acids long. Germline values: CDR1 GTSNPN, CDR2 SVGIG (reference sequence). V was cut by 5 bases and J by 0 bases, with 7 bases left in between. CDR3 amino acids: CAWGKANYGYTF. The CDR3 DNA sequence: TGTGCCTGGGGGAAAGCTAACTATGGCTACACCTTC.

V usage is TRBV14 and J usage is TRBJ1-2; D is uncertain. This CDR3 comprises 15 residues. In germline, CDR1 is SGHDN, CDR2 FVKESK. V lost 0 bases and J lost 6, with 14 bases in between. The CDR3, as DNA: TGTGCCAGCAGCCAAGAGGCAGGATTATCGGATGGCTACACCTTC. Its translation: CASSQEAGLSDGYTF.

The J gene is TRBJ1-2, the V gene TRBV5-6; D possibly corresponds to TRBD1 (6 bases). This CDR3 has 15 amino acids. Germline CDR1 SGHDT, CDR2 YYEEEE. V lost 0 bases, J lost 0 bases, and 9 bases lay in between. The CDR3 region has the DNA TGTGCCAGCAGCTTGGCCACAGGGCCTAACTATGGCTACACCTTC. Its translation: CASSLATGPNYGYTF.

The gene calls are TRBV9 and TRBJ1-1; TRBD1 aligns across 7 bases. CDR1 is SGDLS, CDR2 YYNGEE, per germline. The CDR3 sequence is 15 residues long. V trimming: 3 bases; J trimming: 3 bases; junction bases outside the gene matches: 8. The CDR3 sequence: CASSAQTGFDTEAFF. In DNA form, the CDR3 reads TGTGCCAGCAGCGCCCAGACAGGGTTTGACACTGAAGCTTTCTTT.

This clone was picked up one time. The genes are TRBV27 and TRBJ2-2; D unresolved. Germline assignment: CDR1 MNHEY and CDR2 SMNVEV (reference sequence). Trimming took 1 base from V and 2 from J, leaving 8 bases between them. This CDR3 is 15 amino acids long. CDR3 sequence reads: CASSLFNFNTGELFF. CDR3 sequence (DNA): TGTGCCAGCAGTTTATTTAACTTTAACACCGGGGAGCTGTTTTTT.

The rearrangement joins TRBV2 to TRBJ2-7; unclear D gene. V was shortened by 8 bases and J by 6 bases, with 14 bases between the two germline ends. The CDR3 consists of 12 residues. The germline gives CDR1 SNHLY, CDR2 FYNNEI. The CDR3 DNA is TGTGCCAGCGGATTTCGACGGATCGAGCAGTACTTC. Amino acids: CASGFRRIEQYF.

This sequence joins TRBV10-2 and TRBJ1-1; D unclear. Between the trimmed V and J ends, which lost 1 base and 2 bases, there was a span of 8 bases. The CDR3 runs 14 residues. Germline assignment: CDR1 WSHSY and CDR2 SAAADI. The CDR3 DNA reads TGCGCCAGCAGTGAGTGGTACGGCAACACTGAAGCTTTCTTT. This sequence encodes CASSEWYGNTEAFF.

The rearrangement joins TRBV6-5 to TRBJ1-2, with D unclear. CDR1 and CDR2 from the germline V gene are MNHEY and SVGAGI. The CDR3 loop spans 15 amino acids. V was shortened by 0 bases and J by 8 bases, with 16 bases between the two germline ends. CDR3 sequence: CASSYSRGWMAGYTF. The DNA of the CDR3 is TGTGCCAGCAGTTACTCACGGGGATGGATGGCCGGCTACACCTTC.

The V and J genes are TRBV29-1 and TRBJ2-7, with no clear D. V lost 6 bases to trimming and J lost 2 bases, with 20 bases between them. CDR3 length equals 15 residues. Germline V CDR1 and CDR2: SQVTM, ANQGSEA. CDR3 coding DNA: TGCAGCGTATCTGTAGGGCCGACCTTAACCTACGAGCAGTACTTC. This sequence encodes CSVSVGPTLTYEQYF.

The rearrangement joins TRBV7-3 to TRBJ1-5; D not resolved. The V end was cut by 0 bases, the J end by 4 bases, with 10 bases between. Per the germline V gene, CDR1 is SGHTA and CDR2 is FQGTGA. CDR3 length: 15 amino acids. For the CDR3, the DNA is TGTGCCAGCAGCTTAACTGGGCGGAAGAATCAGCCCCAGCATTTT. Its translation: CASSLTGRKNQPQHF.

V usage is TRBV10-3 and J usage is TRBJ2-3; TRBD1 matches 11 bases. V lost 0 bases and J lost 6; bases outside the gene matches: 5. Germline V gene lookup returns CDR1 ENHRY and CDR2 SYGVKD. There are 16 residues in the CDR3. CDR3 residues: CAISESRTGGMDTQYF. CDR3 sequence (DNA): TGTGCCATCAGTGAGTCAAGGACAGGGGGCATGGATACGCAGTATTTT.

The rearrangement uses TRBV2 and TRBJ2-3; D ambiguous. Germline V gives CDR1 SNHLY, CDR2 FYNNEI. Trimming took 4 bases from V and 0 from J, leaving 11 bases between them. This CDR3 is 15 amino acids long. The CDR3 bases are TGTGCCAGCAGTGCGAGCAGAACTAGCACAGATACGCAGTATTTT. Its protein product is CASSASRTSTDTQYF.

The chain couples TRBV25-1 to TRBJ2-7, with 7 nucleotides matching TRBD2. V was clipped by 10 bases and J by 6 bases; unmatched bases: 18. Germline CDR1 and CDR2: MGHDK and SYGVNS. This CDR3 is 15 amino acids long. CDR3 residues: CANSGWGGPRSEQYF. CDR3 coding DNA: TGTGCCAACTCGGGGTGGGGAGGGCCTCGGAGCGAGCAGTACTTC.

This chain uses TRBV6-6 with TRBJ1-5; D uncertain. Germline loops: CDR1 MNHNY, CDR2 SVGAGI (reference sequence). Trimming shortened V by 7 bases and J by 7 bases, and 23 bases separated the two germline ends. The CDR3 runs 16 residues. CDR3 residues: CASIKVALPPGQPQHF. The CDR3 bases are TGTGCCAGCATTAAAGTGGCTCTACCTCCAGGCCAGCCCCAGCATTTT.

CDR3 region: CASSLGQGNEQFF. Here the CDR3 DNA reads TGTGCCAGCAGCTTAGGACAGGGGAATGAGCAGTTCTTC. The chain employs TRBV5-6 and TRBJ2-1, with 9 bases matching TRBD1. CDR3 length: 13 residues. The V gene end was trimmed by 2 bases and the J gene end by 7 bases; junction bases not matched to a gene: 1. Germline CDR1 and CDR2: SGHDT and YYEEEE.